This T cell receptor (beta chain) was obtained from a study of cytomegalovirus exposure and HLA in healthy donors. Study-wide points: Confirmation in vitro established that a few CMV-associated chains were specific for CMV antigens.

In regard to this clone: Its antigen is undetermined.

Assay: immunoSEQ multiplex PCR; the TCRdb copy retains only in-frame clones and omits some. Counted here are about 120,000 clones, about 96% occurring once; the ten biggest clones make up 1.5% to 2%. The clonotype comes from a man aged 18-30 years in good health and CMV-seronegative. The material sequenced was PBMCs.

CDR3 bases: TGTGCCAGCAGCTGGGGGGAGGGATCCTACGAGCAGTACTTC. Its translation is CASSWGEGSYEQYF. The J gene is TRBJ2-7, the V gene TRBV7-9; 7 bases line up with TRBD2. The CDR3 runs 14 residues. Germline V gives CDR1 SEHNR, CDR2 FQNEAQ (reference sequence). V lost 4 bases, J lost 1 base, and 4 bases stayed unmatched.